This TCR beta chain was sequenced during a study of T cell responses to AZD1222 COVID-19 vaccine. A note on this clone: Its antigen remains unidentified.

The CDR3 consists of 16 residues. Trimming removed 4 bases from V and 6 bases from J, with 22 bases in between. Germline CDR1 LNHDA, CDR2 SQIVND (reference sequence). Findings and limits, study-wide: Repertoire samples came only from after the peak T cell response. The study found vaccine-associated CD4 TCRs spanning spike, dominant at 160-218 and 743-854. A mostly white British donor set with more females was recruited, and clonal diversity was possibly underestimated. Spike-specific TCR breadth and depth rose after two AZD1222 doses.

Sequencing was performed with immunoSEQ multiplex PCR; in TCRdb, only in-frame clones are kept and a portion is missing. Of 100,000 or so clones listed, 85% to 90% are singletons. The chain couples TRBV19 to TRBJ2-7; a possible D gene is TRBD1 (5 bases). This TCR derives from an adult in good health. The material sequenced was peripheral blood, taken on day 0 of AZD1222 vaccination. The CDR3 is CASSSNLRGPPGEQYF. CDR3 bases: TGTGCCAGTAGTAGCAATTTAAGGGGCCCCCCAGGCGAGCAGTACTTC. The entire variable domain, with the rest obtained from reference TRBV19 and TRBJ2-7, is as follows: DGGITQSPKYLFRKEGQNVTLSCEQNLNHDAMYWYRQDPGQGLRLIYYSQIVNDFQKGDIAEGYSVSREKKESFPLTVTSAQKNPTAFYLCASSSNLRGPPGEQYFGPGTRLTVT.